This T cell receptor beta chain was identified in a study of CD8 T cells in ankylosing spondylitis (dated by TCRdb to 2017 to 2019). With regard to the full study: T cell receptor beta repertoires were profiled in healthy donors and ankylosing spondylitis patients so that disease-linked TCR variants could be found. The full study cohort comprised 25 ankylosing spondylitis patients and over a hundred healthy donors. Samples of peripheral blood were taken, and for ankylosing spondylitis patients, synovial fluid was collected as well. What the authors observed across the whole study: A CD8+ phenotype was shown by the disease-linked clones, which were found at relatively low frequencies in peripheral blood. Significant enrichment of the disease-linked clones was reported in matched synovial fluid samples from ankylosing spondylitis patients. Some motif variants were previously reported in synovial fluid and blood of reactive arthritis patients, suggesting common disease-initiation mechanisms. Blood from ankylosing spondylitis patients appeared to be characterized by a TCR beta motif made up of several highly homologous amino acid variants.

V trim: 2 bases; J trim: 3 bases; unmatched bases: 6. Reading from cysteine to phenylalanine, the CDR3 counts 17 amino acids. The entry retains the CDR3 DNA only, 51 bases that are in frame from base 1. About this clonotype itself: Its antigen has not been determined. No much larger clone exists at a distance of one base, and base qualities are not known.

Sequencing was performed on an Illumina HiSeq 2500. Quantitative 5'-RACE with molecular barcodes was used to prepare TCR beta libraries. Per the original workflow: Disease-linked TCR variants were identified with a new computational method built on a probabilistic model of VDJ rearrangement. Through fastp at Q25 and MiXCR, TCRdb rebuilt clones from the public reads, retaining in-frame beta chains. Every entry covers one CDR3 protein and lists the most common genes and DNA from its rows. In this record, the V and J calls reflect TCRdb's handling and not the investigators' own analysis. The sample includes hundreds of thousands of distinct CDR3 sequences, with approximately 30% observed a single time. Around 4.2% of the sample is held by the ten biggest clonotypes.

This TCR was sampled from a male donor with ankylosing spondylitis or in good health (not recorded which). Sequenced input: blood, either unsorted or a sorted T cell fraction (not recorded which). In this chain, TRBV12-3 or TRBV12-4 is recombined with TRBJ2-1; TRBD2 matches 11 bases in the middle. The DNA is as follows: TGTGCCAGCAGTTTATATAGCGGGGGGGCCCTCTACAATGAGCAGTTCTTC. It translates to CASSLYSGGALYNEQFF.